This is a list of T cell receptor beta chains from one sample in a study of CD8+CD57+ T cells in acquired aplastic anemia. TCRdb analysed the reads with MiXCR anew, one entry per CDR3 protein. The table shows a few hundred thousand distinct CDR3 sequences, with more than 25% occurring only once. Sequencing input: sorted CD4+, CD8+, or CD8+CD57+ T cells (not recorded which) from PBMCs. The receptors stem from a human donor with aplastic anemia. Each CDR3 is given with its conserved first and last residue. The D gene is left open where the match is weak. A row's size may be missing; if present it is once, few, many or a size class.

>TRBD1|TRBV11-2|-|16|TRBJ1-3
CASSVIGQGAGNTIYF
TGTGCCAGCAGCGTAATTGGACAGGGCGCTGGAAACACCATATATTTT
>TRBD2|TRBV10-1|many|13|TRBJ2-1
CASSEYRAGGQFF
TGCGCCAGCAGTGAATACCGAGCGGGAGGGCAGTTCTTC
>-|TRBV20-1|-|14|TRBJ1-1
CSARDPGSMVRAFF
TGCAGTGCTAGAGATCCAGGGAGTATGGTTCGAGCTTTCTTT
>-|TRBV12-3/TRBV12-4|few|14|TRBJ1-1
CASSVQGLNAEAFF
TGTGCCAGCAGTGTACAGGGTCTGAACGCTGAAGCTTTCTTT
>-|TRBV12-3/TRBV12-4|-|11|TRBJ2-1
CASGRSLVIFF
TGTGCCAGCGGTCGGAGTCTGGTAATCTTCTTC
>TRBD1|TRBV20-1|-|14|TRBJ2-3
CSGQGSFSTDTQYF
TGCAGTGGACAGGGGTCCTTTAGCACAGATACGCAGTATTTT
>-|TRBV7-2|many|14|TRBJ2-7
CASSLDFGPYEQYF
TGTGCCAGCAGCTTGGATTTCGGCCCCTACGAGCAGTACTTC
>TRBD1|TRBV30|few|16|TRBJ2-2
CAWSSWDRRNTGELFF
TGTGCCTGGAGCTCGTGGGACAGGAGGAACACCGGGGAGCTGTTTTTT
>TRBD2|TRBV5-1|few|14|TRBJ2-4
CASSLAGGDDIQYF
TGCGCCAGCAGCTTGGCGGGAGGAGATGACATTCAGTACTTC
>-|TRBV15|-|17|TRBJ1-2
CATSSALGGANNYGYTF
TGTGCCACCAGCAGTGCTTTGGGCGGGGCAAACAACTATGGCTACACCTTC
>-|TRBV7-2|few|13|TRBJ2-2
CASSLVEAGELFF
TGTGCCAGCAGCTTAGTTGAGGCCGGGGAGCTGTTTTTT
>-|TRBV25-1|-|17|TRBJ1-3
CASSAYLEASSGNTIYF
TGTGCCAGCAGCGCCTATTTAGAGGCGAGTTCTGGAAACACCATATATTTT